Each of the 32 T cell receptor beta chains below was sequenced from the same sample in a study of T cell responses to AZD1222 COVID-19 vaccine. Only in-frame clones appear in the TCRdb table, and some are missing; sequencing was by immunoSEQ multiplex PCR. This sample carries more than 85,000 clones, approximately 84% of them seen once, and the ten largest clones take about 14%. This specimen consisted of peripheral blood, obtained 28 days after the second AZD1222 dose. The receptors shown here come from an adult who received the AZD1222 COVID-19 vaccine.

This CDR3 reads CAISESLGIGEQYF. CDR3 bases: TGTGCCATCAGTGAGTCCTTGGGGATCGGCGAGCAGTACTTC. V gene TRBV10-3 combines with J gene TRBJ2-7; D remains unclear. Germline-derived CDR1 and CDR2 are ENHRY and SYGVKD. The CDR3 extends over 14 amino acids. The V and J ends lost 0 bases and 6 bases respectively, with 12 bases between them.

The V and J genes are TRBV5-1 and TRBJ1-6, with TRBD1 identical over 7 bases. This CDR3 comprises 15 residues. CDR1 and CDR2 (germline): SGHRS, YFSETQ. The junction had 7 bases not matched to a gene; V was cut back by 4 bases and J by 6 bases. CDR3 in DNA: TGCGCCAGCAGCCCCTGGGGACAGATTAATTCACCCCTCCACTTT. The encoded protein is CASSPWGQINSPLHF.

This clone appeared a few times. The chain couples TRBV7-9 to TRBJ2-1; 8 bases agree with TRBD1. The CDR3 spans 12 residues. CDR1 and CDR2 from the germline V gene are SEHNR and FQNEAQ (reference sequence). Germline trimming cut 5 bases from V and 10 bases from J; bases unmatched to any gene: 4. The CDR3 DNA is TGTGCCAGCAGCGCATGGACAGGGGAGCAGTTCTTC. Encoded protein: CASSAWTGEQFF.

This chain joins TRBV7-2 and TRBJ1-3; no clear D gene. The germline V and J ends were trimmed by 3 bases and 4 bases, with 7 bases remaining between them. The CDR3 is 13 residues long. The germline CDR1 and CDR2 sequences are SGHTA and FQGNSA. CDR3 DNA sequence: TGTGCCAGCAGCTTCAGGAGGGGAAACACCATATATTTT. Encoded protein: CASSFRRGNTIYF.

The chain recombines TRBV5-4 with TRBJ2-1, with 7 bases aligning to TRBD2. The ends lost 4 bases at V and 4 bases at J; junction bases unmatched: 8. The length of the CDR3 is 15 residues. Germline loops: CDR1 SGHNT, CDR2 YYREEE (reference sequence). The chain's CDR3 is CASSPPKGGYNEQFF. CDR3 sequence (DNA): TGTGCCAGCAGCCCCCCGAAGGGAGGGTACAATGAGCAGTTCTTC.

The chain combines TRBV6-5 with TRBJ2-7, with 7 nucleotides matching TRBD1. The V segment lost 6 bases and the J segment 3 bases; nucleotides outside the gene matches: 11. Germline-derived CDR1 and CDR2 are MNHEY and SVGAGI. The CDR3 has 15 amino acids. In DNA, the CDR3 is TGTGCCAGCAGGAGTATAGTGGCAGGGGGCTACGAGCAGTACTTC. The encoded protein is CASRSIVAGGYEQYF.

This chain links TRBV29-1 with TRBJ2-7; D perhaps matches TRBD2 (5 bases). This CDR3 region has 12 residues. The V end lost 7 bases, the J end lost 2 bases, and 12 bases lay between the germline ends. CDR1 is SQVTM and CDR2 is ANQGSEA in the germline V gene. The CDR3 sequence is CSATPGTYEQYF. The CDR3, as DNA: TGCAGCGCGACACCCGGGACCTACGAGCAGTACTTC.

This clone occurred once. V usage is TRBV28 and J usage is TRBJ1-1; D gene uncertain. The V and J ends lost 4 bases and 6 bases respectively, with 21 bases between them. CDR3 length equals 16 residues. The germline CDR1 and CDR2 sequences are MDHEN and SYDVKM. Written as DNA, the CDR3 is TGTGCCAGCAGTTCCCCCGGAAGCGGGTGGGTGGCTGAAGCTTTCTTT. Its protein is CASSSPGSGWVAEAFF.

This clone was observed once. The chain links TRBV25-1 to TRBJ1-6; D possibly corresponds to TRBD1 (6 bases). The CDR3 runs 15 residues. Germline V gene lookup returns CDR1 MGHDK and CDR2 SYGVNS. V was pared by 6 bases and J by 7 bases, with 16 bases between. The CDR3 region is CASSRATGRNSPLHF. The CDR3 DNA follows: TGTGCCAGCAGCCGCGCGACAGGTCGCAATTCACCCCTCCACTTT.

This sequence joins TRBV7-9 and TRBJ1-6, with unresolved D. V was cut by 2 bases and J by 3 bases, with 8 bases left in between. Per the germline V gene, CDR1 is SEHNR and CDR2 is FQNEAQ (reference sequence). The length of the CDR3 is 15 residues. CDR3 sequence reads: CASSLSTLYNSPLHF. The CDR3 nucleotides are TGTGCCAGCAGCTTATCAACCCTCTATAATTCACCCCTCCACTTT.

This chain joins TRBV7-6 and TRBJ2-3, with no clear D. The CDR3 has 13 amino acids. The germline CDR1 and CDR2 sequences are SGHVS and FNYEAQ. Trimming removed 5 bases at V and 6 bases at J, with 12 bases between. The CDR3 DNA is TGTGCCAGCAGCACGATGTCTCCCGATACGCAGTATTTT. This codes for CASSTMSPDTQYF.

This clone appeared once. The J gene is TRBJ2-7, the V gene TRBV7-9; 9 bases fit TRBD2. Trimming cost V 2 bases and J 6 bases; bases outside gene matches: 8. In germline, CDR1 is SEHNR, CDR2 FQNEAQ (reference sequence). CDR3 length: 15 amino acids. The CDR3 loop reads CASSLIAGAEGEQYF. CDR3 coding DNA: TGTGCCAGCAGCTTAATAGCGGGGGCAGAGGGCGAGCAGTACTTC.

The chain links TRBV6-5 to TRBJ1-2; no firm D call. Germline V gene lookup returns CDR1 MNHEY and CDR2 SVGAGI. The ends were cut back, 8 bases at V and 4 bases at J, with 14 bases in the middle. This CDR3 comprises 13 residues. The CDR3 bases are TGTGCCAGCTCCGAGCTAGGTAGCTATGGCTACACCTTC. As protein: CASSELGSYGYTF.

A single count supports this clone. This chain links TRBV19 with TRBJ1-5; no firm D call. Germline V lookup: CDR1 LNHDA, CDR2 SQIVND (reference sequence). The CDR3 covers 15 residues. V shed 3 bases and J shed 0 bases, with 9 bases lying between them. The CDR3 here is CASSISGYSNQPQHF. CDR3 coding DNA: TGTGCCAGTAGTATTTCGGGATATAGCAATCAGCCCCAGCATTTT.

The CDR3 reads CSVVSEVLTEAFF. As DNA, the CDR3 is TGCAGCGTTGTGTCCGAGGTACTCACTGAAGCTTTCTTT. This rearrangement joins TRBV29-1 to TRBJ1-1; D is undetermined. V lost 4 bases to trimming and J lost 4 bases, with 13 bases between them. Per germline, CDR1 SQVTM and CDR2 ANQGSEA. The CDR3 loop spans 13 amino acids.

This chain connects TRBV4-1 to TRBJ1-1; no definite D call. CDR1 MGHRA and CDR2 YSYEKL come from the germline V gene. Trimming cost V 0 bases and J 0 bases, with 14 bases left between them. CDR3 length equals 17 residues. CDR3 sequence reads: CASSQDPRAVMNTEAFF. The CDR3 coding sequence is TGCGCCAGCAGCCAAGACCCTAGGGCAGTTATGAACACTGAAGCTTTCTTT.

The V call is TRBV11-3, the J call TRBJ2-3; the match to TRBD2 covers 8 bases. After removal of 0 bases from V and 2 bases from J, the junction contained 13 bases not matched to a gene. This CDR3 region has 19 residues. Germline V gene lookup returns CDR1 SGHNT and CDR2 YENEEA. CDR3 sequence: CASSLETAFGRAYTDTQYF. In DNA, the CDR3 is TGTGCCAGCAGCTTAGAGACGGCTTTCGGGAGGGCCTACACAGATACGCAGTATTTT.

The chain recombines TRBV5-5 with TRBJ1-2; D is ambiguous. Looked up from germline, CDR1 is SGHKS and CDR2 is YYEKEE (reference sequence). The CDR3 covers 14 residues. Trimming pared 1 base from V and 8 bases from J, leaving 15 bases between. The chain's CDR3 is CASSLWQDVRGYTF. The CDR3 bases are TGTGCCAGCAGCTTGTGGCAGGATGTTCGAGGCTACACCTTC.

The CDR3 region has the DNA TGTGCCAGCAGCACAAGACCCCCGGGGGCGCAGCCCCAGCATTTT. Translated, it gives CASSTRPPGAQPQHF. V is TRBV6-5 and J is TRBJ1-5; tentative D call: TRBD1 (6 bases). Germline CDR1 MNHEY, CDR2 SVGAGI. The V end was cut by 6 bases, the J end by 7 bases, with 19 bases between. This CDR3 has 15 residues.

The V call is TRBV6-5, the J call TRBJ2-7; D tentatively fits TRBD1 or TRBD2 (5 bases each). The germline V and J ends were trimmed by 7 bases and 1 base, with 17 bases remaining between them. This CDR3 comprises 15 residues. Looked up from germline, CDR1 is MNHEY and CDR2 is SVGAGI. The CDR3 bases are TGTGCCAGCACCCCCGCCGGGACGGCATCCTACGAGCAGTACTTC. This encodes CASTPAGTASYEQYF.

This clone has only one observation. V gene TRBV11-1 combines with J gene TRBJ2-4, with D unclear. The germline V gene encodes CDR1 SGHAT and CDR2 FQDESV (reference sequence). The V end was cut by 5 bases, the J end by 11 bases, with 10 bases between. The CDR3 totals 11 residues. The CDR3 loop is CASSVHRFQYF. The CDR3 nucleotides read TGTGCCAGCAGCGTTCATCGCTTTCAGTACTTC.

CDR3 loop: CAISETGANYGYTF. The CDR3 region has the DNA TGTGCCATCAGTGAGACCGGGGCTAACTATGGCTACACCTTC. V and J are TRBV10-3 and TRBJ1-2; D uncertain. Germline V gives CDR1 ENHRY, CDR2 SYGVKD. V lost 2 bases and J lost 0, with 7 bases in between. The CDR3 sequence is 14 residues long.

This chain links TRBV3-1 (or the pseudogene TRBV3-2) with TRBJ2-1; D remains ambiguous. CDR3 length equals 14 residues. The V end lost 4 bases, the J end lost 5 bases, and 12 bases lay between the germline ends. CDR1 is LGHDT and CDR2 is YNNKEL in the germline V gene (reference sequence). Here the CDR3 DNA reads TGTGCCAGCAGCCTTCTAGACAAGAACAATGAGCAGTTCTTC. Its translation is CASSLLDKNNEQFF.

The V and J genes are TRBV27 and TRBJ1-1; TRBD1 matches at 8 bases. CDR3 length equals 14 residues. After removal of 8 bases from V and 1 base from J, the junction contained 6 bases not matched to a gene. Germline assignment: CDR1 MNHEY and CDR2 SMNVEV (reference sequence). The chain's CDR3 is CASWTGRENTEAFF. In nucleotides, the CDR3 is TGTGCCAGCTGGACAGGGCGAGAGAACACTGAAGCTTTCTTT.

The chain employs TRBV7-3 and TRBJ2-7; D gene unclear. Germline loops: CDR1 SGHTA, CDR2 FQGTGA. Trimming left V 1 base short and J 4 bases short, with 8 bases between. This CDR3 is 13 amino acids long. Written as DNA, the CDR3 is TGTGCCAGCAGCTTAAAAGAAGGGTACGAGCAGTACTTC. Protein: CASSLKEGYEQYF.

V gene TRBV6-5 combines with J gene TRBJ1-2; D may be TRBD1 (6 bases). The CDR3 covers 13 residues. V was trimmed by 2 bases and J by 4 bases, leaving 8 bases between them. From germline, CDR1 is MNHEY and CDR2 SVGAGI. The CDR3 here is CASSYGGAYGYTF. CDR3 DNA sequence: TGTGCCAGCAGTTACGGGGGGGCCTATGGCTACACCTTC.

This CDR3 reads CASRRESSGNTIYF. The CDR3 DNA sequence: TGTGCCAGCAGAAGGGAAAGCTCTGGAAACACCATATATTTT. V usage is TRBV25-1 and J usage is TRBJ1-3; D remains ambiguous. There are 14 residues in the CDR3. Trimming left V 6 bases short and J 0 bases short, with 9 bases between. Germline CDR1 MGHDK, CDR2 SYGVNS. The full variable domain, rest sourced from reference TRBV25-1 and TRBJ1-3, is EADIYQTPRYLVIGTGKKITLECSQTMGHDKMYWYQQDPGMELHLIHYSYGVNSTEKGDLSSESTVSRIRTEHFPLTLESARPSHTSQYLCASRRESSGNTIYFGEGSWLTVV.

The chain recombines TRBV10-1 with TRBJ2-3; D call uncertain. Germline loops: CDR1 WNHNN, CDR2 SYGVQD (reference sequence). CDR3 length: 14 amino acids. V lost 0 bases, J lost 4 bases, and 8 bases lay in between. The CDR3 spells CASSESKTSDTQYF. Here the CDR3 DNA reads TGCGCCAGCAGTGAGTCCAAAACGTCAGATACGCAGTATTTT.

The chain joins TRBV15 to TRBJ2-1; no clear D. V was trimmed by 5 bases and J by 0 bases, leaving 17 bases between them. CDR1 LNHNV and CDR2 YYDKDF come from the germline V gene (reference sequence). This CDR3 spans 17 amino acids. The CDR3 is CATSQDNAYLSYNEQFF. The CDR3 DNA sequence: TGTGCCACCAGCCAAGATAACGCGTACCTCTCCTACAATGAGCAGTTCTTC.

The DNA of the CDR3 is TGTGCCAGCAGTGTGGACTGGAACACCGGGGAGCTGTTTTTT. This gives the protein CASSVDWNTGELFF. The J gene is TRBJ2-2, the V gene TRBV2; possible D gene TRBD2, 5 bases. This CDR3 has 14 residues. The germline CDR1 and CDR2 sequences are SNHLY and FYNNEI. The ends were cut back, 4 bases at V and 1 base at J, with 7 bases in the middle.

The chain is built from TRBV19 and TRBJ1-3; a weak D match, TRBD1 (5 bases). The CDR3 is 16 residues long. Between the trimmed V and J ends, which lost 5 bases and 0 bases, there was a span of 14 bases. Looked up from germline, CDR1 is LNHDA and CDR2 is SQIVND (reference sequence). CDR3: CASSPGTDYSGNTIYF. In nucleotides, the CDR3 is TGTGCCAGTAGTCCCGGGACGGACTACTCTGGAAACACCATATATTTT.

The genes are TRBV3-1 (or the pseudogene TRBV3-2) and TRBJ1-4, with 8 nucleotides matching TRBD1. Germline trimming cut 5 bases from V and 8 bases from J; bases unmatched to any gene: 7. The CDR3 has 14 amino acids. Per germline, CDR1 LGHDT and CDR2 YNNKEL (reference sequence). The CDR3 nucleotides read TGTGCCAGCAGCTACGGGACAGGTGGCGAAAAACTGTTTTTT. It is translated as CASSYGTGGEKLFF.